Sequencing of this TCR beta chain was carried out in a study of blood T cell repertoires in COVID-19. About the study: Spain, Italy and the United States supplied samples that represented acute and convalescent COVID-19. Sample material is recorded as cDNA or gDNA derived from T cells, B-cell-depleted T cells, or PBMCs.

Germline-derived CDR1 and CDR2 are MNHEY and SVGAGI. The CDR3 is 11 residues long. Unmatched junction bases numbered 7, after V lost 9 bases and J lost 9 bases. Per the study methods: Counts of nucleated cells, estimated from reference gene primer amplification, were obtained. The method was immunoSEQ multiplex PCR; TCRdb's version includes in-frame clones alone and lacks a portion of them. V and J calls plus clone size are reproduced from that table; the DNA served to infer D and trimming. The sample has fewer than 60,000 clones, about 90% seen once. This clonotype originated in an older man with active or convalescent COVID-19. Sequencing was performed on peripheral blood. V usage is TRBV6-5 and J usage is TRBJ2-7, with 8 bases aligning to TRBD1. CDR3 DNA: TGTGCCAGTGGGCAGGGGGCTGGGCAGTACTTC. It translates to CASGQGAGQYF.